This entry lists 5 T cell receptor beta chains sequenced from one sample in a study of control samples from healthy donors and cancer patients. Some clones are missing from TCRdb's copy, which holds only in-frame ones; the method was immunoSEQ multiplex PCR. Seen here are some 140,000 clones, 88% observed once, and the top ten hold 8.5% to 9.5%. The material sequenced was blood. Every receptor here comes from a woman aged 25 to 45 in good health.

Only one count was recorded for this clone. CDR3 region: CATSDFPGNEQFF. CDR3 nucleotide sequence: TGTGCCACCAGTGATTTTCCGGGGAATGAGCAGTTCTTC. This chain connects TRBV24-1 to TRBJ2-1; D is possibly TRBD2 (5 bases). The germline gives CDR1 KGHDR, CDR2 SFDVKD. V lost 1 base, J lost 7 bases, and 7 bases lay in between. The CDR3 sequence is 13 residues long.

CDR3 in DNA: TGTGCCAGCAGTCCATCCCAGCGGGAACTTGCTCTCGAGCAGTACTTC. Its protein is CASSPSQRELALEQYF. This chain connects TRBV27 to TRBJ2-7, with 7 bases fitting TRBD2. The CDR3 is 16 residues long. Germline V gene lookup returns CDR1 MNHEY and CDR2 SMNVEV (reference sequence). The ends lost 5 bases at V and 6 bases at J; junction bases unmatched: 16.

This chain joins TRBV4-2 and TRBJ2-3, with D possibly TRBD2 on 6 matching bases. This CDR3 contains 17 residues. Germline CDR1 reads LGHNA; CDR2 reads YNFKEQ. With 1 base removed from V and 5 bases from J, the gap between germline ends came to 19 bases. This chain's CDR3 is CASSQVGSGGELDTQYF. CDR3 DNA: TGTGCCAGCAGCCAAGTAGGTAGCGGAGGGGAACTAGATACGCAGTATTTT.

The rearrangement uses TRBV7-3 and TRBJ2-2; TRBD1 matches at 7 bases. V trimming: 5 bases; J trimming: 7 bases; junction bases outside the gene matches: 10. CDR3 length: 15 residues. Germline lookup yields CDR1 SGHTA and CDR2 FQGTGA. This CDR3 reads CASSPQAGGIGELFF. The CDR3 DNA reads TGTGCCAGCAGCCCCCAGGCAGGGGGTATCGGGGAGCTGTTTTTT.

The chain links TRBV7-2 to TRBJ1-1; D is uncertain. The V and J ends lost 0 bases and 7 bases respectively, with 9 bases between them. The CDR3 covers 13 residues. CDR1 SGHTA and CDR2 FQGNSA come from the germline V gene. This CDR3 reads CASSLARRNEAFF. DNA of the CDR3: TGTGCCAGCAGCTTAGCCCGACGTAATGAAGCTTTCTTT.